The 23 T cell receptor beta chains below all came from one sample that was sequenced in a study of Ad26.COV2.S vaccination and SARS-CoV-2 variants (TCRdb year 2021). Libraries were prepared through the immunoSEQ multiplex PCR assay. The table comes from immuneACCESS by way of TCRdb, which keeps in-frame sequences with V and J called. Part of the clones is missing from these tables; in studies checked, under half for an unresolved V gene and the rest for unknown reasons. The sample table contains about 350,000 clones; only one count was recorded for 88% of them. The ten top clones hold about 6.4% of the sample. This specimen's treatment or condition label, per the study, means: about 20 received Ad26.COV2.S at low or high dose, single or two shots; roughly five received placebo; per-sample allocation not given. Repertoires of vaccine and placebo recipients were sequenced from samples collected on day 63 after the first injection.

Material: peripheral blood, obtained in a trial of Ad26.COV2.S vaccine versus placebo. The receptors derive from a person aged 18-60 years who received the Ad26.COV2.S COVID-19 vaccine or a placebo.

The chain has TRBV2 and TRBJ2-2; 12 bases map to TRBD2. The germline V gene has CDR1 SNHLY and CDR2 FYNNEI. The ends lost 4 bases at V and 0 bases at J; junction bases unmatched: 6. The CDR3 sequence is 18 residues long. The CDR3 DNA follows: TGTGCCAGCAGTGGGGTGACTAGCGGGAGATCGAACACCGGGGAGCTGTTTTTT. It encodes CASSGVTSGRSNTGELFF.

This chain connects TRBV28 to TRBJ2-7; D possibly corresponds to TRBD1 (6 bases). Germline values: CDR1 MDHEN, CDR2 SYDVKM. This CDR3 has 13 residues. Trimming took 7 bases from V and 2 from J, leaving 12 bases between them. This CDR3 is CASITGRTYEQYF. The CDR3 nucleotides are TGTGCCAGCATTACAGGGCGAACCTACGAGCAGTACTTC.

The V gene is TRBV5-1, the J gene TRBJ2-3, with D hard to call. The CDR3 sequence is 14 residues long. The V and J ends lost 7 bases and 2 bases respectively, with 14 bases between them. Per germline, CDR1 SGHRS and CDR2 YFSETQ. CDR3 DNA sequence: TGCGCCAGCGCGCGAAGGTCTTCCACAGATACGCAGTATTTT. Translation gives CASARRSSTDTQYF.

The chain recombines TRBV6-5 with TRBJ1-3, with D unresolved. The CDR3 runs 16 residues. From germline, CDR1 is MNHEY and CDR2 SVGAGI. Trimming left V 0 bases short and J 0 bases short, with 9 bases between. In DNA, the CDR3 is TGTGCCAGCAGTTACTCTCGCGGAAGCTCTGGAAACACCATATATTTT. It specifies CASSYSRGSSGNTIYF.

The V call is TRBV28, the J call TRBJ2-7, with 7 bases identical to TRBD2. Germline V CDR1 and CDR2: MDHEN, SYDVKM. The CDR3 contains 14 residues. Trimming cost V 7 bases and J 4 bases; bases outside gene matches: 10. The CDR3 reads CASTIPASGYEQYF. For the CDR3, the DNA is TGTGCCAGCACCATCCCTGCTAGCGGTTACGAGCAGTACTTC.

Here the CDR3 DNA reads TGTGCCAGCAGTTTTTGGGGGTCCCAGGCGAAAGAGACCCAGTACTTC. It encodes CASSFWGSQAKETQYF. J is TRBJ2-5 and V is TRBV27; perhaps D is TRBD1 or TRBD2 (5 bases each). The V and J ends lost 3 bases and 3 bases respectively, with 17 bases between them. Germline loops: CDR1 MNHEY, CDR2 SMNVEV (reference sequence). The CDR3 has 16 amino acids.

This chain uses TRBV18 with TRBJ2-2; D is ambiguous. Trimming removed 2 bases from V and 7 bases from J, with 8 bases in between. In germline, CDR1 is KGHSH, CDR2 LQKENI. There are 13 residues in the CDR3. CDR3: CASSPRDSGELFF. CDR3 nucleotide sequence: TGTGCCAGCTCACCAAGAGATAGCGGGGAGCTGTTTTTT.

The CDR3 region is CASSLKTGTKDFF. In DNA, the CDR3 is TGTGCCAGCAGCCTAAAAACCGGGACTAAAGACTTCTTC. This chain links TRBV7-2 with TRBJ2-1; TRBD2 agrees at 7 bases. The trim removed 5 bases at V and 16 bases at J, leaving 14 bases unmatched. The CDR3 sequence is 13 residues long. CDR1 is SGHTA, CDR2 FQGNSA, per germline. Looking up the rest from reference TRBV7-2 and TRBJ2-1 gives the full variable domain: GAGVSQSPSNKVTEKGKDVELRCDPISGHTALYWYRQSLGQGLEFLIYFQGNSAPDKSGLPSDRFSAERTGGSVSTLTIQRTQQEDSAVYLCASSLKTGTKDFFGPGTRLTVL.

CDR3 DNA sequence: TGTGCCAGCCGGAGGGACAGCTATAGCAATCAGCCCCAGCATTTT. It codes for CASRRDSYSNQPQHF. The genes are TRBV2 and TRBJ1-5; 7 positions agree with TRBD1. The CDR3 has 15 amino acids. The trim removed 8 bases at V and 0 bases at J, leaving 7 bases unmatched. Germline lookup yields CDR1 SNHLY and CDR2 FYNNEI. The complete variable domain, with remaining parts taken from reference TRBV2 and TRBJ1-5, reads EPEVTQTPSHQVTQMGQEVILRCVPISNHLYFYWYRQILGQKVEFLVSFYNNEISEKSEIFDDQFSVERPDGSNFTLKIRSTKLEDSAMYFCASRRDSYSNQPQHFGDGTRLSIL.

The chain uses TRBV7-3 and TRBJ2-5; no clear D gene. Trimming removed 5 bases from V and 3 bases from J, with 13 bases in between. This CDR3 spans 14 amino acids. From germline, CDR1 is SGHTA and CDR2 FQGTGA. The CDR3 protein is CASSASHWEETQYF. As DNA, the CDR3 is TGTGCCAGCAGCGCCTCTCACTGGGAAGAGACCCAGTACTTC.

This chain joins TRBV7-2 and TRBJ1-6, with D hard to call. The CDR3 is 15 residues long. Between the trimmed V and J ends, which lost 4 bases and 7 bases, there was a span of 14 bases. Germline CDR1 reads SGHTA; CDR2 reads FQGNSA. The CDR3 DNA follows: TGTGCCAGCAGCTATCCTGCCCCGGCCAATTCACCCCTCCACTTT. It specifies CASSYPAPANSPLHF.

The chain employs TRBV4-3 and TRBJ2-3; D may be TRBD2 (7 bases). This CDR3 contains 16 residues. Trimming shortened V by 0 bases and J by 1 base, and 11 bases separated the two germline ends. Germline V gives CDR1 LGHNA, CDR2 YSLEER. In DNA form, the CDR3 reads TGCGCCAGCAGCCAAGACGGCGGGGGCGGCACAGATACGCAGTATTTT. Amino acids: CASSQDGGGGTDTQYF.

This clone came up once. The chain recombines TRBV7-3 with TRBJ2-1, with D perhaps TRBD1 or TRBD2 (7 bases each). Trimming pared 3 bases from V and 1 base from J, leaving 13 bases between. Looked up from germline, CDR1 is SGHTA and CDR2 is FQGTGA. The CDR3 extends over 16 amino acids. CDR3 in amino acids: CASSFSGGVSYNEQFF. The DNA for the CDR3 is TGTGCCAGCAGCTTCTCAGGGGGGGTTTCCTACAATGAGCAGTTCTTC.

This clone was counted once. The genes are TRBV5-1 and TRBJ2-7, with D tentatively TRBD1 (6 bases). V was cut by 5 bases and J by 1 base, with 13 bases left in between. The CDR3 is made up of 14 amino acids. Germline CDR1 and CDR2: SGHRS and YFSETQ. CDR3 nucleotides: TGCGCCAGCAGTTTCGATGGACAGTCCTACGAGCAGTACTTC. Protein product: CASSFDGQSYEQYF.

The CDR3 loop is CPRRPRDRGGEREQYF. CDR3 in DNA: TGTCCCCGCCGCCCCCGCGACAGGGGGGGGGAGAGGGAGCAGTACTTC. The chain carries TRBV9 and TRBJ2-7; 9 bases agree with TRBD1. The CDR3 covers 16 residues. Per the germline V gene, CDR1 is SGDLS and CDR2 is YYNGEE.

The chain uses TRBV19 and TRBJ2-5; TRBD1 might be the D (6 bases). This CDR3 region has 18 residues. The V end was cut by 6 bases, the J end by 5 bases, with 28 bases between. Germline-derived CDR1 and CDR2 are LNHDA and SQIVND (reference sequence). CDR3 protein: CASSKARDTWRGWETQYF. CDR3 nucleotides: TGTGCCAGTAGCAAGGCCCGGGACACCTGGAGAGGATGGGAGACCCAGTACTTC.

V usage is TRBV9 and J usage is TRBJ1-2, with no clear D. Germline V gene sequence: CDR1 SGDLS, CDR2 YYNGEE. Trimming removed 0 bases from V and 6 bases from J, with 9 bases in between. The CDR3 is made up of 13 amino acids. CDR3 coding DNA: TGTGCCAGCAGCGTAGCTCCGGGTAATGGCTACACCTTC. Translation: CASSVAPGNGYTF.

J is TRBJ1-1 and V is TRBV20-1; D gene ambiguous. V was pared by 4 bases and J by 2 bases, with 5 bases between. There are 11 residues in the CDR3. Germline V gives CDR1 DFQATT, CDR2 SNEGSKA (reference sequence). CDR3 amino acids: CSAKENTEAFF. CDR3 bases: TGCAGTGCTAAGGAAAACACTGAAGCTTTCTTT.

The rearrangement uses TRBV27 and TRBJ1-2; 9 bases match TRBD1. In germline, CDR1 is MNHEY, CDR2 SMNVEV (reference sequence). V shed 2 bases and J 3 bases; nucleotides not matched to a gene: 16. CDR3 size: 19 residues. The CDR3 is CASSLRIRERTGEDYGYTF. DNA for the CDR3: TGTGCCAGCAGTTTACGCATCCGGGAGCGGACAGGGGAGGACTATGGCTACACCTTC.

V and J are TRBV3-1 (or the pseudogene TRBV3-2) and TRBJ2-7, with no clear D. In germline, CDR1 is LGHDT, CDR2 YNNKEL (reference sequence). CDR3 length: 13 amino acids. The V end was cut by 0 bases, the J end by 0 bases, with 3 bases between. The CDR3 DNA reads as TGTGCCAGCAGCCAAGAGGGCTCCTACGAGCAGTACTTC. This sequence encodes CASSQEGSYEQYF.

The chain employs TRBV7-3 and TRBJ2-5; 10 bases line up with TRBD2. Trimming removed 4 bases from V and 4 bases from J; junction bases left unmatched: 3. The CDR3 has 14 residues. Per germline, CDR1 SGHTA and CDR2 FQGTGA. CDR3 sequence (DNA): TGTGCCAGCAGCTCCCTAGCGGGAGCAGAGACCCAGTACTTC. Its protein is CASSSLAGAETQYF.

This clone was seen only once. The chain carries TRBV7-9 and TRBJ1-1, with D uncertain. The V gene lost 2 bases and the J gene lost 4 bases, with 14 bases spanning the gap. Germline values: CDR1 SEHNR, CDR2 FQNEAQ (reference sequence). The CDR3 spans 15 residues. Here the CDR3 reads CASSLLGPRATEAFF. As DNA, the CDR3 is TGTGCCAGCAGCTTATTAGGGCCCCGTGCCACTGAAGCTTTCTTT. The whole variable domain, filled in from reference TRBV7-9 and TRBJ1-1, reads DTGVSQNPRHKITKRGQNVTFRCDPISEHNRLYWYRQTLGQGPEFLTYFQNEAQLEKSRLLSDRFSAERPKGSFSTLEIQRTEQGDSAMYLCASSLLGPRATEAFFGQGTRLTVV.

The chain links TRBV28 to TRBJ1-1; the match to TRBD1 covers 9 bases. This CDR3 contains 16 residues. Trimming removed 5 bases from V and 1 base from J; junction bases left unmatched: 8. CDR1 and CDR2 (germline): MDHEN, SYDVKM. Here the CDR3 DNA reads TGTGCCAGCAGTCCAACCGGGACAGGGCGGAACACTGAAGCTTTCTTT. It is translated as CASSPTGTGRNTEAFF.